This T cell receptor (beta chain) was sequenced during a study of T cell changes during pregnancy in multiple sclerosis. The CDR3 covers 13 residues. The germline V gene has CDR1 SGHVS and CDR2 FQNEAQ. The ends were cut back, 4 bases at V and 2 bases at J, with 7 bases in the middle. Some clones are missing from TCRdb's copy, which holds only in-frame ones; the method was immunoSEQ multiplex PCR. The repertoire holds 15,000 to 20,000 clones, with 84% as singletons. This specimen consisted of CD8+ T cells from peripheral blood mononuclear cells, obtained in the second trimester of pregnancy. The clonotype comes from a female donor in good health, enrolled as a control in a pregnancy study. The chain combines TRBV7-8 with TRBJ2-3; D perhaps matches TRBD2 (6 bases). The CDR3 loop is CASSWTITDTQYF. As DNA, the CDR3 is TGTGCCAGCAGCTGGACTATCACAGATACGCAGTATTTT.